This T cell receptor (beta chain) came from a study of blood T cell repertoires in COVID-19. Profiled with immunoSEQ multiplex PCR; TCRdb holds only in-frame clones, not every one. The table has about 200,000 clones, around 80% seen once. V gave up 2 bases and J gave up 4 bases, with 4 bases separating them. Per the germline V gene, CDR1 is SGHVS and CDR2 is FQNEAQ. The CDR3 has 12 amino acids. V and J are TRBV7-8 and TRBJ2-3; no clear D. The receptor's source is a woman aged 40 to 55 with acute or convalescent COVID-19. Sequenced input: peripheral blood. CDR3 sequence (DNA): TGTGCCAGCAGCTTATATCCAGATACGCAGTATTTT. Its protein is CASSLYPDTQYF.